This T cell receptor beta chain was identified during a study of molecular identifiers for immune sequencing clone quantification. CDR1 is DFQATT and CDR2 is SNEGSKA in the germline V gene (reference sequence). The CDR3 runs 16 residues. V was pared by 6 bases and J by 0 bases, with 5 bases of the junction left unmatched. This clonotype has more than one count but fewer than ten. Bulk TCR libraries were made with methods that had been previously described and with listed TCR primers. TCRdb called the PCR reads again in MiXCR, with one record for every CDR3 protein. The table lists around 480,000 distinct CDR3 sequences, roughly 25% of them singletons.

The chain uses TRBV20-1 and TRBJ2-6, with TRBD1 matching over 10 bases. This TCR derives from a human donor in good health. Some libraries in this study had Jurkat cell RNA spiked in. Specimen: naive CD8+ T cells from blood, with Jurkat cell RNA spiked in. Regarding subset: FACS-sorted CD8+CD4-CCR7+CD45RA+ naive T cells. CDR3 bases: TGCAGTGCAAGGACAGGGGGTTTCTCTGGGGCCAACGTCCTGACTTTC. This encodes CSARTGGFSGANVLTF.